The source of this T cell receptor beta chain is a study of blood T cell repertoires in COVID-19. Study-wide context: Nucleic acid was either cDNA or gDNA, and it came from T cells, B-cell-depleted T cells, or PBMCs.

Germline CDR1 is SGHNT and CDR2 is YYREEE (reference sequence). There are 16 residues in the CDR3. After removal of 6 bases from V and 9 bases from J, the junction contained 16 bases not matched to a gene. Assay used: immunoSEQ multiplex PCR; TCRdb lists only in-frame clones, some missing. The top ten clones hold more than 5% of a sample with just under 350,000 clones, more than 75% of them seen once. The genes are TRBV5-4 and TRBJ2-7, with TRBD1 identical over 12 bases. This TCR derives from a woman aged 45-65 years with COVID-19, enrolled during active disease. The sample taken for sequencing was peripheral blood. Written as DNA, the CDR3 is TGTGCCAGCACCTCGTCACCGGGACAGGGGGCTTTTGGGCAGTACTTC. Translation gives CASTSSPGQGAFGQYF.